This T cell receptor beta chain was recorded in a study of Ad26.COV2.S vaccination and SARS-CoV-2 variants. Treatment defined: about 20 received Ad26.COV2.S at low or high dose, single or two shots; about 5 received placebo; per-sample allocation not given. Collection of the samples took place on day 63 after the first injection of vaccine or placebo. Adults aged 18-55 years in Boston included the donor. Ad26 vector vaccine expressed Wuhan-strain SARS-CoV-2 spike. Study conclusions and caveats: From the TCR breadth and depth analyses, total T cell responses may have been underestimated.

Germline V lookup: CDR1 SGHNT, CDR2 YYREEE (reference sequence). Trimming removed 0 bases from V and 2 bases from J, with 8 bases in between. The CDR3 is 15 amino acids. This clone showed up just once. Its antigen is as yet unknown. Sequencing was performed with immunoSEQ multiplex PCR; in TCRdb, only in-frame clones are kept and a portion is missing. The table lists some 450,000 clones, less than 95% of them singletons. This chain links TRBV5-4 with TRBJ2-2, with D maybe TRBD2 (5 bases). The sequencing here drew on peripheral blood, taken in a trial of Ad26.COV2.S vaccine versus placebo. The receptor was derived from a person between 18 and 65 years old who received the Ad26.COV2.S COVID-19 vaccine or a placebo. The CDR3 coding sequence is TGTGCCAGCAGCTTGGCATCGGGAAACACCGGGGAGCTGTTTTTT. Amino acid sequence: CASSLASGNTGELFF. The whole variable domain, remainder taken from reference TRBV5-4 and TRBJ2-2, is ETGVTQSPTHLIKTRGQQVTLRCSSQSGHNTVSWYQQALGQGPQFIFQYYREEENGRGNFPPRFSGLQFPNYSSELNVNALELDDSALYLCASSLASGNTGELFFGEGSRLTVL.